This T cell receptor beta chain was obtained from a study of breast tumors, draining lymph nodes, adjacent tissues. General study results and limits: Luminal-like breast cancer showed significantly higher tumor–nontumor repertoire similarity than basal-like. Tumor T cell lymph node origin was a supported hypothesis, not proven. Compared with lymph nodes, tumors were less diverse; compared with nontumor tissue, more.

The CDR3 extends over 12 amino acids. Deletions cut 4 bases from V and 1 base from J, with 7 bases between. From germline, CDR1 is SQVTM and CDR2 ANQGSEA. TCRdb analysed the multiplex PCR reads with MiXCR anew, one entry per CDR3 protein. Here the sample spans hundreds of thousands of distinct CDR3 sequences, approximately 29% being singletons. Breast cancer patients provided tissue from their axillary draining lymph nodes. The table lists this clonotype with many counts. What it recognizes is unknown. Sequencing input: axillary lymph node tissue. The chain combines TRBV29-1 with TRBJ1-2; D gene ambiguous. The receptor was derived from a female donor with breast cancer. Some clones in this sample may be carry-over from other donors' samples. The CDR3 loop reads CSVVGINYGYTF. CDR3 DNA sequence: TGCAGCGTTGTAGGTATTAACTATGGCTACACCTTC.